These 9 T cell receptor beta chains originate from one sample sequenced in a study of cytomegalovirus exposure and HLA in healthy donors. PCR amplification relied on 60 Vbeta primers (plus 13 Jbeta primers). Measured with immunoSEQ multiplex PCR; TCRdb has only the in-frame clones, and not every one. This sample carries 90,000 to 120,000 clones, 70% to 85% of them seen once, and the ten largest clones take approximately 5%. The sequencing sample was made of PBMCs. The receptor set was obtained from a woman aged 18-30 years in good health and CMV-seropositive.

The V call is TRBV7-9, the J call TRBJ2-5; D is perhaps TRBD2 (5 bases). The length of the CDR3 is 14 residues. V lost 4 bases, J lost 4 bases, and 13 bases lay in between. CDR1 is SEHNR and CDR2 is FQNEAQ in the germline V gene (reference sequence). Here the CDR3 DNA reads TGTGCCAGCAGCTACCTCCGGGGTGTAGAGACCCAGTACTTC. This encodes CASSYLRGVETQYF.

The CDR3 protein is CASSRNRPAFYGYTF. The CDR3 coding sequence is TGTGCCAGCAGCCGGAACAGGCCAGCTTTCTATGGCTACACCTTC. The chain links TRBV27 to TRBJ1-2, with D perhaps TRBD1 (5 bases). V shed 6 bases and J shed 4 bases, with 18 bases lying between them. Germline V gene data show CDR1 as MNHEY and CDR2 as SMNVEV (reference sequence). The CDR3 is 15 residues long.

The chain has TRBV29-1 and TRBJ2-7; 13 bases match TRBD2. V shed 4 bases, J shed 1 base, and the junction held 10 bases outside the gene matches. This CDR3 contains 17 residues. The germline gives CDR1 SQVTM, CDR2 ANQGSEA. The CDR3 region is CSVGGGLAGDYSYEQYF. Here the CDR3 DNA reads TGCAGCGTTGGGGGTGGACTAGCGGGAGATTATTCCTACGAGCAGTACTTC.

This clone was seen only a few times. The rearrangement links TRBV28 to TRBJ1-2, with 9 positions matching TRBD1. Unmatched junction bases numbered 22, after V lost 6 bases and J lost 5 bases. Germline V lookup: CDR1 MDHEN, CDR2 SYDVKM. This CDR3 is built from 19 residues. This CDR3 reads CASSTQFRDRAPNLYGYTF. CDR3 bases: TGTGCCAGCAGCACACAATTCCGGGACAGGGCCCCTAATCTTTATGGCTACACCTTC.

The V gene is TRBV6-1, the J gene TRBJ2-7, with D possibly being TRBD2 (6 bases). Germline V lookup: CDR1 MNHNS, CDR2 SASEGT. V was cut by 3 bases and J by 1 base, with 10 bases left in between. CDR3 length equals 14 residues. The CDR3 nucleotides read TGTGCCAGCAGTGATCCGGGACTTTCCTACGAGCAGTACTTC. This sequence encodes CASSDPGLSYEQYF.

V usage is TRBV19 and J usage is TRBJ1-1; D is uncertain. Germline V gene sequence: CDR1 LNHDA, CDR2 SQIVND (reference sequence). V was clipped by 5 bases and J by 0 bases, with 13 bases between them. The CDR3 covers 15 residues. The CDR3 loop is CASSGGASMNTEAFF. In DNA, the CDR3 is TGTGCCAGTAGTGGAGGAGCCAGCATGAACACTGAAGCTTTCTTT. The whole variable domain, filled in from reference TRBV19 and TRBJ1-1, reads DGGITQSPKYLFRKEGQNVTLSCEQNLNHDAMYWYRQDPGQGLRLIYYSQIVNDFQKGDIAEGYSVSREKKESFPLTVTSAQKNPTAFYLCASSGGASMNTEAFFGQGTRLTVV.

This chain connects TRBV6-5 to TRBJ2-1; 7 nucleotides align to TRBD2. CDR1 is MNHEY, CDR2 SVGAGI, per germline. V shed 2 bases, J shed 0 bases, and the junction held 1 base outside the gene matches. CDR3 size: 15 residues. For the CDR3, the DNA is TGTGCCAGCAGTTACACTAGCGCCTCCTACAATGAGCAGTTCTTC. It is translated as CASSYTSASYNEQFF.

The rearrangement joins TRBV5-1 to TRBJ1-1; 8 nucleotides match TRBD1. The CDR3 sequence is 16 residues long. V lost 0 bases and J lost 0; bases outside the gene matches: 4. CDR1 SGHRS and CDR2 YFSETQ come from the germline V gene. This CDR3 reads CASSLGRGLMNTEAFF. For the CDR3, the DNA is TGCGCCAGCAGCTTGGGCAGGGGGCTCATGAACACTGAAGCTTTCTTT.

V gene TRBV15 combines with J gene TRBJ1-4; 9 bases map to TRBD1. Germline loops: CDR1 LNHNV, CDR2 YYDKDF (reference sequence). The CDR3 runs to 15 residues. With 5 bases clipped from V and 5 bases from J, the junction kept 6 bases outside the gene matches. CDR3 DNA: TGTGCCACCAGCGGACGGACAGGGGCCAATGAAAAACTGTTTTTT. This codes for CATSGRTGANEKLFF.